This TCR beta chain was captured by sequencing in a study of OX40 agonist ivuxolimab in advanced cancers. Overall study context: Hepatocellular carcinoma, melanoma, renal cell or head and neck cancer was diagnosed in the dose-escalation patients. Over 30% of patients had received prior checkpoint inhibitor therapy. Study-level results: Some patients without response likewise showed low normalized clonal expansion.

Method: immunoSEQ multiplex PCR; TCRdb's copy keeps in-frame clones and lacks some. Of approximately 47,000 clones in the sample, roughly 90% were seen once. J lost 4 bases, V lost 2 bases, and 2 bases had no gene match. Per the germline V gene, CDR1 is SGHDT and CDR2 is YYEEEE. The length of the CDR3 is 15 residues. The count of this clone is one. No antigen is known for it. The specimen comprised CD4+ or CD8+ T cells sorted from blood, sampled in a trial of the OX40 agonist ivuxolimab. The chain recombines TRBV5-6 with TRBJ2-1; 11 bases are shared with TRBD2. The sequence derives from an adult with an advanced solid tumor such as melanoma, head and neck, liver or kidney cancer. The CDR3 DNA sequence: TGTGCCAGCAGCTTCCGACTAGCGGGGTACAATGAGCAGTTCTTC. It is translated as CASSFRLAGYNEQFF.